This T cell receptor beta chain was identified during a study of control samples from healthy donors and cancer patients. The V end lost 4 bases, the J end lost 6 bases, and 5 bases lay between the germline ends. The CDR3 has 11 residues. Per germline, CDR1 MNHNY and CDR2 SVGAGI (reference sequence). Sequencing was performed with immunoSEQ multiplex PCR; in TCRdb, only in-frame clones are kept and a portion is missing. The repertoire holds around 250,000 clones, with approximately 80% as singletons. The sequenced material came from PBMCs. The sequence was obtained from a woman in her sixties or seventies with lung cancer. V and J are TRBV6-6 and TRBJ2-3, with D unclear. CDR3 nucleotides: TGTGCCAGCAGTTCGAAGGATACGCAGTATTTT. As protein: CASSSKDTQYF.